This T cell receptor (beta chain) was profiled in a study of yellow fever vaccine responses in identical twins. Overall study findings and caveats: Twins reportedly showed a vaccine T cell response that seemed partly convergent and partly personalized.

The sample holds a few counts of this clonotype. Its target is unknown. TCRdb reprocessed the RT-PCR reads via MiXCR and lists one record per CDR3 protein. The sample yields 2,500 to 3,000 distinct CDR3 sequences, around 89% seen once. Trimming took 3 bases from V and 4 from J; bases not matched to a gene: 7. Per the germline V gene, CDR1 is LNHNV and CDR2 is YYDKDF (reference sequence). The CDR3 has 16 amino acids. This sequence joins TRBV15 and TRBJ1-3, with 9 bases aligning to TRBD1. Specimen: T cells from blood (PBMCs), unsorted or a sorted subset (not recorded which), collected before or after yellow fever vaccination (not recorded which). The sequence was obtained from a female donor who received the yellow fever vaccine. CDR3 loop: CATSREQGAPGNTIYF. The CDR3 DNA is TGTGCCACCAGCAGGGAACAGGGGGCGCCGGGAAACACCATATATTTT.